These 16 T cell receptor beta chains were sequenced from one sample in a study of T cell responses to AZD1222 COVID-19 vaccine (dated by TCRdb to the early 2020s). The time point label of this sample denotes: baseline before first vaccination. Library preparation used the immunoSEQ multiplex PCR assay. The clones in this table, taken by TCRdb from immuneACCESS, are in-frame only. Not every clone is retained; where verified, under half of the shortfall comes from an unresolved V gene, and the cause of the rest is unknown. Here the sample has some 99,000 clones; approximately 91% occur a single time. Jointly, the top ten make up approximately 7.6% of the sample. The sequenced sample was peripheral blood, obtained on day 0 of AZD1222 vaccination. These receptor sequences come from an adult in good health.

The chain carries TRBV11-2 and TRBJ2-5, with TRBD2 as a possible D gene (6 bases). V was clipped by 2 bases and J by 5 bases, with 15 bases between them. The CDR3 runs 15 residues. Germline V gene sequence: CDR1 SGHAT, CDR2 FQNNGV. The CDR3 region is CASSLRPGVDETQYF. The CDR3 region has the DNA TGTGCCAGCAGCTTACGGCCGGGGGTGGACGAGACCCAGTACTTC.

This sequence joins TRBV27 and TRBJ1-2; tentative D call: TRBD1 (5 bases). The germline CDR1 and CDR2 sequences are MNHEY and SMNVEV (reference sequence). This CDR3 is 14 amino acids long. V lost 0 bases and J 0 bases, leaving 5 bases between the germline ends. CDR3: CASSLSTANYGYTF. The CDR3 DNA is TGTGCCAGCAGTTTATCGACAGCTAACTATGGCTACACCTTC.

The gene calls are TRBV7-9 and TRBJ1-5; 9 nucleotides line up with TRBD1. CDR3 size: 15 residues. V gave up 1 base and J gave up 6 bases; unmatched junction bases: 4. Germline V gene lookup returns CDR1 SEHNR and CDR2 FQNEAQ (reference sequence). CDR3 nucleotides: TGTGCCAGCAGCTTAGGGACAGGGGTGTTTCAGCCCCAGCATTTT. It yields the protein CASSLGTGVFQPQHF.

The chain is built from TRBV7-9 and TRBJ2-3; 11 bases map to TRBD2. The germline gives CDR1 SEHNR, CDR2 FQNEAQ (reference sequence). Trimming at V came to 5 bases and at J to 6 bases, leaving 7 bases not matched to a gene. The CDR3 sequence is 15 residues long. As DNA, the CDR3 is TGTGCCAGCAGCCTTAGCGGGAGGGCCCCCGATACGCAGTATTTT. This codes for CASSLSGRAPDTQYF.

This chain connects TRBV10-1 to TRBJ1-2, with D hard to call. V was trimmed by 3 bases and J by 7 bases, leaving 12 bases between them. The CDR3 sequence is 13 residues long. Germline V gene sequence: CDR1 WNHNN, CDR2 SYGVQD (reference sequence). In DNA, the CDR3 is TGCGCCAGCAGTGATGGCGGAATAGTTGGCTACACCTTC. Residues: CASSDGGIVGYTF.

The J gene is TRBJ2-5, the V gene TRBV6-5; D gene uncertain. The germline V gene encodes CDR1 MNHEY and CDR2 SVGAGI. This CDR3 region has 13 residues. V was cut by 4 bases and J by 1 base, with 7 bases left in between. CDR3 sequence: CASSLGTQETQYF. The DNA for the CDR3 is TGTGCCAGCAGTTTAGGCACCCAAGAGACCCAGTACTTC.

The rearrangement links TRBV30 to TRBJ1-3, with no clear D. The germline V and J ends were trimmed by 5 bases and 4 bases, with 9 bases remaining between them. The CDR3 is 12 amino acids. The germline gives CDR1 GTSNPN, CDR2 SVGIG (reference sequence). Here the CDR3 DNA reads TGTGCCTGGCGTTTATCCGGAAACACCATATATTTT. Translation: CAWRLSGNTIYF. The full variable domain, completed using reference TRBV30 and TRBJ1-3, is SQTIHQWPATLVQPVGSPLSLECTVEGTSNPNLYWYRQAAGRGLQLLFYSVGIGQISSEVPQNLSASRPQDRQFILSSKKLLLSDSGFYLCAWRLSGNTIYFGEGSWLTVV.

The chain joins TRBV5-8 to TRBJ1-5, with D unclear. Per the germline V gene, CDR1 is SGHTS and CDR2 is YDEGEE. V was clipped by 5 bases and J by 0 bases, with 3 bases between them. CDR3 length: 12 amino acids. In DNA, the CDR3 is TGTGCCAGCAGAGATAGCAATCAGCCCCAGCATTTT. Its protein is CASRDSNQPQHF.

The chain links TRBV2 to TRBJ2-2; possible D gene TRBD1, 5 bases. The V and J ends lost 6 bases and 6 bases respectively, with 8 bases between them. The CDR3 spans 12 residues. Germline-derived CDR1 and CDR2 are SNHLY and FYNNEI. The CDR3 spells CASRTGAGELFF. For the CDR3, the DNA is TGTGCCAGCAGAACAGGAGCCGGGGAGCTGTTTTTT.

This chain uses TRBV20-1 with TRBJ1-2; no clear D. Trimming removed 6 bases at V and 5 bases at J, with 10 bases between. Germline lookup yields CDR1 DFQATT and CDR2 SNEGSKA (reference sequence). There are 11 residues in the CDR3. The CDR3 spells CSAASSYGYTF. The CDR3 DNA follows: TGCAGTGCGGCCTCGAGTTATGGCTACACCTTC.

V and J are TRBV11-2 and TRBJ2-3, with D possibly TRBD2 on 6 matching bases. From germline, CDR1 is SGHAT and CDR2 FQNNGV. V was pared by 5 bases and J by 3 bases, with 12 bases between. This CDR3 is built from 14 residues. The CDR3 DNA sequence: TGTGCCAGCAGCCCCTCGACTAGTACAGATACGCAGTATTTT. Translating it yields CASSPSTSTDTQYF.

V and J are TRBV19 and TRBJ1-2, with 8 bases matching TRBD1. There are 14 residues in the CDR3. The V and J ends lost 5 bases and 2 bases, in that order; junction bases with no gene match: 4. Germline V gene lookup returns CDR1 LNHDA and CDR2 SQIVND (reference sequence). The DNA for the CDR3 is TGTGCCAGTAGTCAGGGGGCCTCCAACTATGGCTACACCTTC. This translates into CASSQGASNYGYTF.

The CDR3 coding sequence is TGTGCCAGCAGCTGGACAGGGGGCAATCAGCCCCAGCATTTT. Translation: CASSWTGGNQPQHF. The rearrangement uses TRBV5-5 and TRBJ1-5, with TRBD1 matching 9 bases. V shed 3 bases, J shed 2 bases, and the junction held 0 bases outside the gene matches. The CDR3 consists of 14 residues. Germline loops: CDR1 SGHKS, CDR2 YYEKEE (reference sequence).

The chain employs TRBV11-2 and TRBJ1-5; D may be TRBD1 (5 bases). The CDR3 runs to 15 residues. The V gene lost 5 bases and the J gene lost 2 bases, with 13 bases spanning the gap. Germline V CDR1 and CDR2: SGHAT, FQNNGV. CDR3: CASSRTGSGNQPQHF. The DNA for the CDR3 is TGTGCCAGCAGCAGAACAGGTTCGGGCAATCAGCCCCAGCATTTT. The variable domain in full, completed from reference TRBV11-2 and TRBJ1-5, reads EAGVAQSPRYKIIEKRQSVAFWCNPISGHATLYWYQQILGQGPKLLIQFQNNGVVDDSQLPKDRFSAERLKGVDSTLKIQPAKLEDSAVYLCASSRTGSGNQPQHFGDGTRLSIL.

The V gene is TRBV7-9, the J gene TRBJ1-1; D might be TRBD1 (5 bases). From germline, CDR1 is SEHNR and CDR2 FQNEAQ (reference sequence). This CDR3 is 13 amino acids long. Trimming left V 5 bases short and J 8 bases short, with 15 bases between. The CDR3: CASSPPWGKEAFF. Written as DNA, the CDR3 is TGTGCCAGCAGCCCGCCATGGGGGAAAGAAGCTTTCTTT.

The V call is TRBV24-1, the J call TRBJ2-7; tentatively, D is TRBD2 (6 bases). The CDR3 length is 15 residues. Per the germline V gene, CDR1 is KGHDR and CDR2 is SFDVKD. Trimming left V 3 bases short and J 9 bases short, with 20 bases between. CDR3 region: CATSDPRDGGNVQYF. The CDR3 DNA reads TGTGCCACCAGTGATCCGAGGGACGGGGGTAACGTGCAGTACTTC.